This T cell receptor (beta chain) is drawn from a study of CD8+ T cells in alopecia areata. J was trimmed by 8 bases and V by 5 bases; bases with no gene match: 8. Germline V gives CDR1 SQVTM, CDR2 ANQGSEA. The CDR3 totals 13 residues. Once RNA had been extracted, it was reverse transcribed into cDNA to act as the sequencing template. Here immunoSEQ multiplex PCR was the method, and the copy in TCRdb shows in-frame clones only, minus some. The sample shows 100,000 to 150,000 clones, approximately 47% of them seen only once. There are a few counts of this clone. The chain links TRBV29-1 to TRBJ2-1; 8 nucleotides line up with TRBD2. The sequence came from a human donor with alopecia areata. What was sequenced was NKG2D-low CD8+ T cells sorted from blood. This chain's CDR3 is CSVQRERGDEQFF. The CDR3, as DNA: TGCAGCGTTCAGCGGGAGAGGGGCGATGAGCAGTTCTTC.